This T cell receptor (beta chain) was recovered during a study of CD8 T cells in Susac syndrome. About the research overall: Patients with Susac syndrome were therapy-naive, on corticosteroids, or on intravenous immunoglobulin alone at blood draw.

Study findings and constraints: The study's TCR sequencing and HLA analysis covered a relatively small number of individuals, and the study acknowledged this.

As concerns this clonotype: Its antigen is unidentified.

The CDR3 contains 15 residues. Per the germline V gene, CDR1 is PRHDT and CDR2 is FYEKMQ (reference sequence). Trimming at V came to 5 bases and at J to 5 bases, leaving 10 bases not matched to a gene. The RNA, about 0.5 to 1 ug, was put through reverse transcription using random hexamers. It was immunoSEQ multiplex PCR that amplified TCR beta CDR3 across 54 Vbeta and 13 Jbeta. TCRdb reanalysed the immunoSEQ multiplex PCR reads using MiXCR and keeps one entry per CDR3 protein. The sample holds under 300,000 distinct CDR3 sequences; 95% to 97% are singletons and the top ten take roughly 0.1%. The gene calls are TRBV13 and TRBJ2-7; 9 bases line up with TRBD2. This clonotype was sampled from a human donor with Susac syndrome. Material: CD4+ T cells from PBMCs. The CDR3 DNA reads TGTGCCAGCAGCGCCTCAGCGGGAGGCCGTGACGAGCAGTACTTC. This gives the protein CASSASAGGRDEQYF.